This T cell receptor beta chain was captured by sequencing in a study of blood T cell repertoires in COVID-19. V was cut by 1 base and J by 3 bases, with 6 bases left in between. The CDR3 covers 13 residues. Original processing methods: Quantification of nucleated cells was approximated via reference gene primer amplification. Data came from immunoSEQ multiplex PCR; TCRdb stores just in-frame clones and leaves some out. D and trimming come from the DNA, and the V and J calls and clone size come from that table. In the table there are about 50,000 clones, 80% to 95% of which are singletons. This chain connects TRBV12-3 or TRBV12-4 to TRBJ1-2; D perhaps matches TRBD1 (5 bases). The receptor comes from a man aged 50 to 59 with active COVID-19. Sequencing input: peripheral blood. The CDR3 region is CASSLGGDYGYTF. As DNA, the CDR3 is TGTGCCAGCAGTTTAGGGGGGGACTATGGCTACACCTTC.